The 2 T cell receptor beta chains below all came from one sample that was sequenced in a study of cytomegalovirus exposure and HLA in healthy donors. Use of 60 Vbeta and 13 Jbeta primers characterized the PCR. Assay used: immunoSEQ multiplex PCR; TCRdb lists only in-frame clones, some missing. The table has some 140,000 clones, about three quarters seen once. Sequenced: PBMCs. The receptors derive from a male donor in good health and CMV-seropositive.

The chain uses TRBV28 and TRBJ2-3; TRBD2 agrees at 11 bases. With V trimmed by 6 bases and J by 2 bases, 4 bases remained unmatched. CDR3 size: 15 residues. Per the germline V gene, CDR1 is MDHEN and CDR2 is SYDVKM. CDR3 sequence: CASSLGLAVTDTQYF. Here the CDR3 DNA reads TGTGCCAGCAGCTTGGGACTAGCGGTCACAGATACGCAGTATTTT.

V is TRBV6-5 and J is TRBJ2-1, with 7 nucleotides matching TRBD1. CDR3 size: 14 residues. The germline V gene has CDR1 MNHEY and CDR2 SVGAGI. With V trimmed by 2 bases and J by 7 bases, 5 bases remained unmatched. DNA for the CDR3: TGTGCCAGCAGTTACAGGGGGCGCGGTAATGAGCAGTTCTTC. This codes for CASSYRGRGNEQFF.